This passage covers 32 T cell receptor beta chains from one sample sequenced in a study of blood T cell repertoires in COVID-19. Generated by immunoSEQ multiplex PCR, the TCRdb table keeps only in-frame clones and is missing some. The sample holds some 290,000 clones, just over 90% seen once. Sequenced input: PBMCs or T cells enriched from blood (not recorded which). These receptors were taken from a woman between 35 and 50 years old with acute COVID-19.

This chain links TRBV19 with TRBJ1-1; 9 bases match TRBD1. The CDR3 has 15 residues. Germline CDR1 reads LNHDA; CDR2 reads SQIVND (reference sequence). J lost 1 base, V lost 3 bases, and 3 bases had no gene match. The CDR3 is CASSIVGQGNTEAFF. In DNA form, the CDR3 reads TGTGCCAGTAGTATTGTGGGACAGGGGAACACTGAAGCTTTCTTT.

The chain couples TRBV28 to TRBJ1-2, with no clear D. Germline V gives CDR1 MDHEN, CDR2 SYDVKM. This CDR3 is 13 amino acids long. The germline V and J ends were trimmed by 6 bases and 5 bases, with 13 bases remaining between them. In nucleotides, the CDR3 is TGTGCCAGCAGCCTTAGTGGTATTTATGGCTACACCTTC. It translates to CASSLSGIYGYTF.

The chain links TRBV19 to TRBJ1-5; TRBD1 aligns across 9 bases. The J call may not be correct, given that the DNA end is closer to TRBJ2-3. The length of the CDR3 is 16 residues. The germline CDR1 and CDR2 sequences are LNHDA and SQIVND (reference sequence). The CDR3 sequence: CASSTGTGFSNQPQYF. Written as DNA, the CDR3 is TGTGCCAGTAGTACGGGGACAGGGTTTAGCAATCAGCCCCAGTATTTT.

This sequence joins TRBV6-2 or TRBV6-3 and TRBJ2-5; perhaps TRBD1 as D (6 bases). CDR1 MNHEY and CDR2 SVGEGT come from the germline V gene. The CDR3 totals 15 residues. Deletions cut 5 bases from V and 3 bases from J, with 16 bases between. The DNA of the CDR3 is TGTGCCAGCAGTACCCTGACAGGTTCAAAAGAGACCCAGTACTTC. Its protein is CASSTLTGSKETQYF.

The chain couples TRBV28 to TRBJ2-2; weak D call: TRBD1 (5 bases). The CDR3 contains 16 residues. Deletions cut 3 bases from V and 4 bases from J, with 15 bases between. Germline loops: CDR1 MDHEN, CDR2 SYDVKM. The CDR3 DNA reads TGTGCCAGCAGTTTCAGAAGGGGCACGAGCACCGGGGAGCTGTTTTTT. Translating gives CASSFRRGTSTGELFF.

V and J are TRBV7-9 and TRBJ2-1; 7 bases line up with TRBD2. CDR1 and CDR2 (germline): SEHNR, FQNEAQ (reference sequence). This CDR3 spans 14 amino acids. V shed 8 bases, J shed 3 bases, and the junction held 7 bases outside the gene matches. This CDR3 reads CASYPGGGYNEQFF. The CDR3 coding sequence is TGTGCCAGCTACCCGGGCGGGGGCTACAATGAGCAGTTCTTC.

V is TRBV7-2 and J is TRBJ2-3; a possible D gene is TRBD2 (5 bases). CDR3 length: 13 amino acids. Trimming removed 1 base at V and 5 bases at J, with 7 bases between. CDR1 SGHTA and CDR2 FQGNSA come from the germline V gene. In nucleotides, the CDR3 is TGTGCCAGCAGCTTAGACGGGGTAGATACGCAGTATTTT. Its translation: CASSLDGVDTQYF. Full variable domain (outside the CDR3, taken from reference TRBV7-2 and TRBJ2-3): GAGVSQSPSNKVTEKGKDVELRCDPISGHTALYWYRQSLGQGLEFLIYFQGNSAPDKSGLPSDRFSAERTGGSVSTLTIQRTQQEDSAVYLCASSLDGVDTQYFGPGTRLTVL.

Only a few counts were recorded for this clone. This chain joins TRBV5-1 and TRBJ2-2; 7 bases line up with TRBD1. This CDR3 has 14 amino acids. Losses at the gene ends were 3 bases for V and 4 bases for J; bases not matched to a gene: 3. The germline CDR1 and CDR2 sequences are SGHRS and YFSETQ. The chain's CDR3 is CASSSGQSTGELFF. The DNA for the CDR3 is TGCGCCAGCAGCTCGGGACAGAGCACCGGGGAGCTGTTTTTT.

This chain uses TRBV11-2 with TRBJ1-4; 8 bases line up with TRBD1. Germline lookup yields CDR1 SGHAT and CDR2 FQNNGV. V shed 6 bases and J 8 bases; nucleotides not matched to a gene: 8. The CDR3 runs to 14 residues. The CDR3 spells CASSGQGAFEKLFF. The CDR3 DNA reads TGTGCCAGCAGTGGTCAGGGGGCCTTCGAAAAACTGTTTTTT.

The chain combines TRBV18 with TRBJ2-5, with no clear D. Trimming removed 6 bases from V and 2 bases from J, with 4 bases in between. This CDR3 has 11 residues. The germline V gene encodes CDR1 KGHSH and CDR2 LQKENI. The CDR3 loop reads CASSTQETQYF. The CDR3 region has the DNA TGTGCCAGCTCTACACAAGAGACCCAGTACTTC.

This chain uses TRBV6-5 with TRBJ1-1; D is ambiguous. Trimming removed 5 bases from V and 1 base from J, with 8 bases in between. The length of the CDR3 is 13 residues. Germline V gives CDR1 MNHEY, CDR2 SVGAGI. CDR3 protein: CASSRTRNTEAFF. CDR3 DNA: TGTGCCAGCAGTCGTACACGGAACACTGAAGCTTTCTTT.

The chain recombines TRBV24-1 with TRBJ2-3; 11 bases are a match to TRBD2. J lost 2 bases, V lost 3 bases, and 3 bases had no gene match. The CDR3 covers 16 residues. Per the germline V gene, CDR1 is KGHDR and CDR2 is SFDVKD. CDR3 loop: CATSDGTSGLTDTQYF. CDR3 nucleotides: TGTGCCACCAGTGATGGGACTAGCGGCCTCACAGATACGCAGTATTTT.

The chain joins TRBV28 to TRBJ2-4, with 9 bases lining up with TRBD2. With 8 bases clipped from V and 3 bases from J, the junction kept 5 bases outside the gene matches. CDR3 length: 14 residues. Germline CDR1 MDHEN, CDR2 SYDVKM. CDR3 nucleotides: TGTGCCAGCCGAAGCGGGGGGAGCAAAAACATTCAGTACTTC. Encoded protein: CASRSGGSKNIQYF.

The chain links TRBV2 to TRBJ2-7, with 12 bases lining up with TRBD2. V lost 8 bases to trimming and J lost 1 base; unmatched junction nucleotides: 9. Germline V gives CDR1 SNHLY, CDR2 FYNNEI. The CDR3 length is 16 residues. The CDR3 spells CASLTSGSLLSYEQYF. CDR3 DNA: TGTGCCAGCCTGACTAGCGGGAGTCTTTTGTCCTACGAGCAGTACTTC.

CDR3 amino acids: CASSQDRGRQGPATNEKLFF. In DNA, the CDR3 is TGCGCCAGCAGCCAAGACCGTGGGAGACAGGGGCCAGCAACTAATGAAAAACTGTTTTTT. The V and J genes are TRBV4-3 and TRBJ1-4, with TRBD1 matching 8 bases. The CDR3 extends over 20 amino acids. Trimming at V came to 0 bases and at J to 0 bases, leaving 12 bases not matched to a gene. Germline loops: CDR1 LGHNA, CDR2 YSLEER.

The rearrangement links TRBV14 to TRBJ2-3; 8 positions match TRBD2. Germline V gene sequence: CDR1 SGHDN, CDR2 FVKESK. Trimming cost V 4 bases and J 12 bases; bases outside gene matches: 18. This CDR3 comprises 16 residues. The CDR3 nucleotides are TGTGCCAGCAGCCCGCGGGGGGCGGTAACAGATACGCTTCAGTATTTT. Amino acid sequence: CASSPRGAVTDTLQYF. The full variable domain, its missing parts supplied by reference TRBV14 and TRBJ2-3, is EAGVTQFPSHSVIEKGQTVTLRCDPISGHDNLYWYRRVMGKEIKFLLHFVKESKQDESGMPNNRFLAERTGGTYSTLKVQPAELEDSGVYFCASSPRGAVTDTLQYFGPGTRLTVL.

The rearrangement links TRBV3-1 (or the pseudogene TRBV3-2) to TRBJ1-2; D ambiguous. CDR1 is LGHDT and CDR2 is YNNKEL in the germline V gene (reference sequence). Trimming took 4 bases from V and 4 from J, leaving 10 bases between them. There are 13 residues in the CDR3. CDR3 in amino acids: CASSRGGSYGYTF. Written as DNA, the CDR3 is TGTGCCAGCAGCCGTGGAGGGAGCTATGGCTACACCTTC.

The chain carries TRBV9 and TRBJ1-1, with D perhaps matching TRBD1 (6 bases). The germline CDR1 and CDR2 sequences are SGDLS and YYNGEE. The V gene lost 0 bases and the J gene lost 0 bases, with 12 bases spanning the gap. The CDR3 loop spans 16 amino acids. CDR3: CASSVDGGPLNTEAFF. The CDR3 region has the DNA TGTGCCAGCAGCGTAGACGGGGGGCCCTTGAACACTGAAGCTTTCTTT.

The sample holds a few counts of this clone. The rearrangement uses TRBV4-1 and TRBJ2-1, with 10 bases that match TRBD1. J gave up 7 bases and V 2 bases, and 17 bases lay outside the gene matches. Germline V gene lookup returns CDR1 MGHRA and CDR2 YSYEKL. CDR3 length: 19 amino acids. CDR3 nucleotide sequence: TGCGCCAGCAGCCAAACGGACAGGGGGTTTGTTCCCGGACCAAATGAGCAGTTCTTC. Its protein is CASSQTDRGFVPGPNEQFF.

The chain links TRBV2 to TRBJ2-3, with 12 bases aligning to TRBD2. The CDR3 loop spans 16 amino acids. The ends lost 4 bases at V and 2 bases at J; junction bases unmatched: 4. Germline CDR1 and CDR2: SNHLY and FYNNEI. The CDR3 nucleotides read TGTGCCAGCAGTGGACTAGCGGGGGACTCCACAGATACGCAGTATTTT. It is translated as CASSGLAGDSTDTQYF.

The V call is TRBV5-4, the J call TRBJ1-1; D perhaps matches TRBD1 (6 bases). The germline V and J ends were trimmed by 4 bases and 0 bases, with 13 bases remaining between them. There are 15 residues in the CDR3. Germline loops: CDR1 SGHNT, CDR2 YYREEE (reference sequence). The CDR3 region is CASSPGQTMNTEAFF. In DNA, the CDR3 is TGTGCCAGCAGCCCCGGACAGACAATGAACACTGAAGCTTTCTTT.

The chain carries TRBV6-2 or TRBV6-3 and TRBJ2-2; D not resolved. CDR1 and CDR2 (germline): MNHEY, SVGEGT. The CDR3 extends over 16 amino acids. Trimming removed 5 bases at V and 2 bases at J, with 15 bases between. CDR3 nucleotide sequence: TGTGCCAGCAGTCTCCCCAGGCTACGAAACACCGGGGAGCTGTTTTTT. Its translation is CASSLPRLRNTGELFF.

The chain recombines TRBV29-1 with TRBJ1-4; D gene unclear. The CDR3 consists of 13 residues. Trimming cost V 1 base and J 7 bases, with 10 bases left between them. Germline CDR1 is SQVTM and CDR2 is ANQGSEA. In DNA form, the CDR3 reads TGCAGCGTTGAAGTTGGGCCTTTTGAAAAACTGTTTTTT. Protein product: CSVEVGPFEKLFF.

The chain employs TRBV6-5 and TRBJ2-5, with a weak D call TRBD1 (6 bases). Germline-derived CDR1 and CDR2 are MNHEY and SVGAGI. The V end was cut by 5 bases, the J end by 0 bases, with 10 bases between. The CDR3 has 14 amino acids. CDR3 sequence (DNA): TGTGCCAGCAGTCCCGACAGGTACCAAGAGACCCAGTACTTC. It specifies CASSPDRYQETQYF.

J is TRBJ2-2 and V is TRBV29-1; TRBD2 matches 8 bases. Trimming took 6 bases from V and 7 from J; bases not matched to a gene: 13. This CDR3 is 15 amino acids long. Germline V gene lookup returns CDR1 SQVTM and CDR2 ANQGSEA. CDR3 protein: CSVRGGPWMGGELFF. The CDR3 DNA sequence: TGCAGCGTCCGCGGGGGGCCATGGATGGGCGGGGAGCTGTTTTTT.

The genes are TRBV18 and TRBJ1-5; perhaps TRBD1 as D (6 bases). V shed 4 bases and J shed 3 bases, with 16 bases lying between them. CDR1 is KGHSH, CDR2 LQKENI, per germline. The CDR3 has 16 residues. DNA for the CDR3: TGTGCCAGCTCACTTATCTCAGGGGATATCAATCAGCCCCAGCATTTT. It codes for CASSLISGDINQPQHF.

The chain couples TRBV29-1 to TRBJ1-2; 7 positions agree with TRBD1. Germline V CDR1 and CDR2: SQVTM, ANQGSEA. This CDR3 is 11 amino acids long. V was clipped by 7 bases and J by 8 bases; unmatched bases: 7. Here the CDR3 reads CSAGDSAGYTF. DNA of the CDR3: TGCAGCGCCGGGGACAGTGCGGGCTACACCTTC.

The rearrangement joins TRBV7-8 to TRBJ1-1; a possible D gene is TRBD1 (5 bases). Deletions cut 3 bases from V and 6 bases from J, with 8 bases between. Looked up from germline, CDR1 is SGHVS and CDR2 is FQNEAQ. The CDR3 sequence is 12 residues long. The DNA for the CDR3 is TGTGCCAGCAGCTTCAGGGAGGCTGAAGCTTTCTTT. Protein sequence: CASSFREAEAFF.

The chain carries TRBV7-9 and TRBJ1-1, with 8 bases aligning to TRBD1. CDR3 length: 13 amino acids. The trim removed 5 bases at V and 2 bases at J, leaving 1 base unmatched. CDR1 and CDR2 (germline): SEHNR, FQNEAQ (reference sequence). The CDR3 here is CASSGQGNTEAFF. The CDR3 coding sequence is TGTGCCAGCAGCGGACAGGGCAACACTGAAGCTTTCTTT.

This chain uses TRBV28 with TRBJ1-5, with D uncertain. CDR1 and CDR2 from the germline V gene are MDHEN and SYDVKM. Trimming removed 6 bases at V and 1 base at J, with 4 bases between. The CDR3 spans 12 residues. The CDR3 bases are TGTGCCAGCAGGCTAAGCAATCAGCCCCAGCATTTT. Protein sequence: CASRLSNQPQHF.

The CDR3 nucleotides are TGTGCCAGCTCACCCATGAGCGATGAGCAGTTCTTC. It specifies CASSPMSDEQFF. The chain carries TRBV18 and TRBJ2-1; D gene uncertain. Germline V lookup: CDR1 KGHSH, CDR2 LQKENI. This CDR3 comprises 12 residues. Trimming cost V 3 bases and J 8 bases, with 8 bases left between them.

The J gene is TRBJ1-1, the V gene TRBV30, with D possibly TRBD1 on 5 matching bases. The germline V gene has CDR1 GTSNPN and CDR2 SVGIG (reference sequence). Trimming took 5 bases from V and 1 from J, leaving 11 bases between them. The length of the CDR3 is 13 residues. The CDR3 sequence is CAWGGLQNTEAFF. CDR3 coding DNA: TGTGCCTGGGGGGGACTTCAGAACACTGAAGCTTTCTTT.